Presented here are 8 T cell receptor beta chains from one specimen sequenced in a study of CD8 T cells in ankylosing spondylitis. TCRdb re-called the 5' RACE reads with MiXCR, one entry per CDR3 protein. The sample yields some 270,000 distinct CDR3 sequences, 30% to 40% seen once. Material: blood, either unsorted or a sorted T cell fraction (not recorded which). The source of these receptors is a male donor with ankylosing spondylitis or in good health (not recorded which).

For this clonotype: The conserved phenylalanine or tryptophan normally closing the CDR3 is absent here, so this likely arose from a read error. The chain carries TRBV7-2 and TRBJ2-7; D gene uncertain. The V gene lost 5 bases and the J gene lost 0 bases, with 8 bases spanning the gap. The CDR3 is made up of 13 amino acids. Germline-derived CDR1 and CDR2 are SGHTA and FQGNSA. The chain's CDR3 is CASSPAASYEQYY. The CDR3 DNA reads as TGTGCCAGCAGCCCAGCCGCCTCCTACGAGCAGTACTAC.

CDR3 loop: CASSARLAGFTDTQYF. CDR3 in DNA: TGTGCCAGCAGTGCCAGACTAGCGGGGTTCACAGATACGCAGTATTTT. This chain joins TRBV12-3 or TRBV12-4 and TRBJ2-3; TRBD2 aligns across 11 bases. V shed 5 bases, J shed 2 bases, and the junction held 6 bases outside the gene matches. CDR3 size: 16 residues.

This clonotype occurred a few times. This chain joins TRBV7-6 and TRBJ2-7, with D uncertain. There are 14 residues in the CDR3. From germline, CDR1 is SGHVS and CDR2 FNYEAQ. Trimming pared 0 bases from V and 5 bases from J, leaving 11 bases between. CDR3 in amino acids: CASSLAVVGDEQYF. Here the CDR3 DNA reads TGTGCCAGCAGCTTAGCTGTAGTTGGAGACGAGCAGTACTTC.

CDR3 bases: TGTGCCACCAGCAGATGGGCGAAAGGGACAGGCTCCTACGAGCAGTACTTC. Amino acids: CATSRWAKGTGSYEQYF. The chain has TRBV15 and TRBJ2-7, with 8 bases aligning to TRBD1. The CDR3 length is 17 residues. Germline V gene data show CDR1 as LNHNV and CDR2 as YYDKDF (reference sequence). The ends lost 2 bases at V and 0 bases at J; junction bases unmatched: 9.

There are a few counts of this clonotype. The rearrangement links TRBV9 to TRBJ2-3; D ambiguous. V lost 0 bases to trimming and J lost 7 bases, with 9 bases between them. Germline V gene data show CDR1 as SGDLS and CDR2 as YYNGEE. The CDR3 has 13 amino acids. CDR3 protein: CASSVDGLYTQYF. The CDR3 nucleotides are TGTGCCAGCAGCGTAGATGGGCTATATACGCAGTATTTT.

J is TRBJ1-1 and V is TRBV20-1; TRBD1 is a possible D gene (5 bases). The CDR3 is 13 residues long. Germline V gives CDR1 DFQATT, CDR2 SNEGSKA (reference sequence). V shed 2 bases and J shed 4 bases, with 11 bases lying between them. CDR3 residues: CSARKSGATEAFF. The CDR3 bases are TGCAGTGCTAGAAAAAGCGGGGCCACTGAAGCTTTCTTT.

This clonotype appeared a few times. The chain employs TRBV29-1 and TRBJ1-1; 7 positions agree with TRBD1. Germline V gene data show CDR1 as SQVTM and CDR2 as ANQGSEA. V dropped 4 bases and J dropped 3; count of bases not matched to a gene: 5. The CDR3 has 13 residues. In nucleotides, the CDR3 is TGCAGCGTTGTTGGCAGGGGGGACACTGAAGCTTTCTTT. It codes for CSVVGRGDTEAFF.

This clonotype occurred once. The chain combines TRBV11-2 with TRBJ2-1; TRBD1 matches 10 bases. Germline V gene data show CDR1 as SGHAT and CDR2 as FQNNGV. The CDR3 covers 15 residues. The J segment lost 8 bases and the V segment lost 5 bases, leaving 9 bases of the junction unmatched. CDR3 in DNA: TGTGCCAGCAGCCCGACTTCTGGGACAGGGGATGAGCAGTTCTTC. This sequence encodes CASSPTSGTGDEQFF.